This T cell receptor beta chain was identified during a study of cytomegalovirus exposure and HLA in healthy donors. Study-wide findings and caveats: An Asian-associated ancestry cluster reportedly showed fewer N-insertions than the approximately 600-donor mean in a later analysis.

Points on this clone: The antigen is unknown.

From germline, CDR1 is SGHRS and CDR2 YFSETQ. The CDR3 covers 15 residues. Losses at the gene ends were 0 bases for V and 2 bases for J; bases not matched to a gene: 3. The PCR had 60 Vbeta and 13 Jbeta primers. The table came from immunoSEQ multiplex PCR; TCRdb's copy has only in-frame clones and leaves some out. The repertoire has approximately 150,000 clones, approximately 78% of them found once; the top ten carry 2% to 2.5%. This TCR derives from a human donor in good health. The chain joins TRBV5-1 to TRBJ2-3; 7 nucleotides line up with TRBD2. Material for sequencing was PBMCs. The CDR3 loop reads CASSLVGGDTDTQYF. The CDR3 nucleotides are TGCGCCAGCAGCTTGGTGGGGGGGGACACAGATACGCAGTATTTT.